This TCR beta chain was captured by sequencing in a study of early T cells in non-severe SARS-CoV-2 infection (dated by TCRdb to 2020 to 2023). The study in broad terms: Bulk RNA from unsorted whole blood was used for TCR sequencing, so alpha and beta chains could not be paired.

This was a case-control study nested in a cohort of healthcare workers in London, UK, who had nasopharyngeal swab PCR tests and blood samples taken every week. Healthcare workers were enrolled in the week of the UK lockdown, from 23 to 31 March 2020, and were followed every week for up to roughly 15 weeks. Concerning this clonotype itself: No antigen is known for it. No per-base quality is available; no much larger clone lies one base away.

Its CDR3 holds 15 amino acids, cysteine through phenylalanine. This entry keeps only the CDR3 DNA: 45 bases, framed from base 1. CDR1 and CDR2 are drawn from the germline V gene: LGHNA, YNFKEQ. V and J are truncated by 0 bases and 6 bases respectively, leaving an intervening sequence of 13 bases. The library relied on 5' RACE. Reads for this sample came from a NextSeq 500. In the TCR library protocol, unique molecular identifiers were attached to individual cDNA molecules to correct for PCR bias and sequencing error. Both TCR alpha and beta chains were sequenced, and tight co-correlation was observed between alpha and beta sequence abundances in each sample. As for how the authors treated the data: Decombinator V4 was used to annotate TCR sequences for V gene, J gene and CDR3. Expanded TCRs were defined as changing significantly between any two time points under a Poisson model with p below 0.0001. TCR abundances were normalised to the total number of TCRs sequenced in each sample and reported as counts per million. TRAV1-2 paired with TRAJ12, TRAJ20 or TRAJ33 defined MAIT TCRs, while TRAV10 paired with TRAJ18 defined iNKT TCRs. A search of VDJdb, accessed on 1 November 2021, was run for TCRs annotated to CMV, EBV and SARS-CoV-2, with TCRs annotated for multiple antigens excluded. TCRdb reanalyzed the raw reads on its own, using fastp at Q25 for trimming and MiXCR for clone calling, and kept in-frame beta chains. Rows matching on CDR3 protein sequence are summarized as one entry with the most common DNA and genes. These V and J calls originate from TCRdb's pipeline instead of the authors' own analysis. In this sample the table shows 55,000 to 70,000 distinct CDR3 sequences, 5.6% of which occur a single time. The biggest ten clones account for roughly 7% of the sample.

Summary of the overall study and its limitations: Matching against VDJdb was skewed toward anti-spike CD8 responses, likely underestimated virus-specific expansions, and missed private and CD4 specificities.

The chain joins TRBV4-2 to TRBJ2-3, with TRBD2 as a weak D call on 5 bases. The sequenced material came from whole blood. This TCR came from an adult who was a healthcare worker with PCR-confirmed SARS-CoV-2 infection or an uninfected control (not recorded which). The CDR3 reads CASSQDPGLGDTQYF. The DNA is TGTGCCAGCAGCCAAGATCCAGGACTTGGGGATACGCAGTATTTT.